This record covers a single T cell receptor beta chain. What it recognizes is unknown. TCRdb's copy holds only in-frame clones and misses some; the assay was immunoSEQ multiplex PCR. This sample has more than 9,000 clones, with 60% to 80% found just once. This sample was taken from a study of T cell clones after liver transplantation. Study information: HCV positivity affected three of eight recipients; the rest lacked autoimmune or viral indications. Patients counted as tolerant after at least one year off all immunosuppression, enzymes not exceeding twice normal.

This CDR3 is 15 amino acids long. V dropped 5 bases and J dropped 4 bases, with 15 bases sitting between them. Germline loops: CDR1 SGHAT, CDR2 FQNNGV. Study conclusions and caveats: A larger donor-reactive than third-party decline suggested partial antigen-specific deletion. Post-transplant time points were not standardized, so conclusions are preliminary.

The sequencing here drew on CD8+ T cells from blood, taken at the 22-month timepoint. This sequence originates from a human patient who received a liver transplant. Some of the T cells might come from the graft donor. The gene calls are TRBV11-2 and TRBJ1-5; a possible D gene is TRBD1 (5 bases). CDR3 sequence reads: CASSPSPGGNQPQHF. The DNA of the CDR3 is TGTGCCAGCAGCCCCAGTCCGGGGGGAAATCAGCCCCAGCATTTT.